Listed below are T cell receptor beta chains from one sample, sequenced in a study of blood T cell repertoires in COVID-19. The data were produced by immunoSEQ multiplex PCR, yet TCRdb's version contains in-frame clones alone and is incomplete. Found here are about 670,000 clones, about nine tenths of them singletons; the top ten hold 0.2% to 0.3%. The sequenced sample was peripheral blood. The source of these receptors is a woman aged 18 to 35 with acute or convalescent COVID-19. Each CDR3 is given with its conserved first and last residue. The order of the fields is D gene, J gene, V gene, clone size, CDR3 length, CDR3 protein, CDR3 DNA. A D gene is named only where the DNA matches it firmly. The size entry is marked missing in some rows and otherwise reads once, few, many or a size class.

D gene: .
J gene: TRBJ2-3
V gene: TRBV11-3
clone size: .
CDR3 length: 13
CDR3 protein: CASSLALTDTQYF
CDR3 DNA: TGTGCCAGCAGCTTAGCCCTCACAGATACGCAGTATTTT

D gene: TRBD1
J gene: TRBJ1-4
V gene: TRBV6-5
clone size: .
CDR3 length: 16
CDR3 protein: CASSSPRTGRGEKLFF
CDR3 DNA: TGTGCCAGCAGTTCCCCCCGGACAGGGAGAGGGGAAAAACTGTTTTTT

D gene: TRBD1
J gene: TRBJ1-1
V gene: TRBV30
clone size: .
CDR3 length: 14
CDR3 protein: CAWSVQGPWREAFF
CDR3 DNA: TGTGCCTGGAGTGTACAGGGGCCATGGCGTGAAGCTTTCTTT

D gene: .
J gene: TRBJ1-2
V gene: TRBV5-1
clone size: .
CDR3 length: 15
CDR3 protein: CASSLGQAKGYGYTF
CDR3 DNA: TGCGCCAGCAGCTTGGGCCAGGCTAAAGGATATGGCTACACCTTC

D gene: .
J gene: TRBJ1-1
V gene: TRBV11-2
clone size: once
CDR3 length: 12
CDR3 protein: CASEGERSEAFF
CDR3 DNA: TGTGCCAGCGAGGGGGAGCGGTCTGAAGCTTTCTTT

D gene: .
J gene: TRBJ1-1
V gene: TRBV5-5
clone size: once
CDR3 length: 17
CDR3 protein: CASSSTPPQGMNTEAFF
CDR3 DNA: TGTGCCAGCAGCTCCACCCCCCCACAGGGAATGAACACTGAAGCTTTCTTT

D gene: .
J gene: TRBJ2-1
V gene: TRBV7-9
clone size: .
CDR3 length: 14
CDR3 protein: CASSLGSSSNEQFF
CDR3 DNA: TGTGCCAGCAGCTTAGGATCGTCCAGCAATGAGCAGTTCTTC

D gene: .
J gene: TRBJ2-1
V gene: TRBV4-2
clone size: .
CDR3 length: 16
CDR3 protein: CASSQDPTSSYNEQFF
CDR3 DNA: TGTGCCAGCAGCCAAGACCCCACATCTTCCTACAATGAGCAGTTCTTC

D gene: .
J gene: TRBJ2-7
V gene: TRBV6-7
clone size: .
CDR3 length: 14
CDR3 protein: CASSYFCSIYEQYF
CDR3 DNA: TGTGCCAGCAGTTATTTTTGTTCTATCTACGAGCAGTACTTC

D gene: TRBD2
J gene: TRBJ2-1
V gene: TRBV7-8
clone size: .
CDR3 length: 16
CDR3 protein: CASSTQLAGGWNEQFF
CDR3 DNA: TGTGCCAGCAGCACCCAACTAGCGGGGGGATGGAATGAGCAGTTCTTC

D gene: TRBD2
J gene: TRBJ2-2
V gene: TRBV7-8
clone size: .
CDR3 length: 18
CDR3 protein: CASSLVRTSGFNTGELFF
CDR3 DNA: TGTGCCAGCAGCTTAGTAAGGACTAGCGGTTTCAACACCGGGGAGCTGTTTTTT

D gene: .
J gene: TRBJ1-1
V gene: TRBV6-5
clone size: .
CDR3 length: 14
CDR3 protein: CASSSIRGNTEAFF
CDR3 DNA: TGTGCCAGCAGTAGTATACGGGGGAACACTGAAGCTTTCTTT

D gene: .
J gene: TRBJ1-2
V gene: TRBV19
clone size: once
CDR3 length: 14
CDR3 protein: CASSSGGLGYGYTF
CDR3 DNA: TGTGCCAGTAGTAGTGGGGGACTGGGTTATGGCTACACCTTC

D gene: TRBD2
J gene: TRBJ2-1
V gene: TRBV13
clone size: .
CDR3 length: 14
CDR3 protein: CASRRGASYNEQFF
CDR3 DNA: TGTGCCAGCAGGCGGGGGGCCTCCTACAATGAGCAGTTCTTC

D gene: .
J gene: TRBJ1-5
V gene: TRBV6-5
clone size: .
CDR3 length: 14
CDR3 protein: CASKSGNPHQPQHF
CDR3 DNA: TGTGCCAGCAAATCAGGGAACCCGCATCAGCCCCAGCATTTT

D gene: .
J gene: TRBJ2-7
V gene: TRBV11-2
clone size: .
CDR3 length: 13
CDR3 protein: CASNYAGVDEQYF
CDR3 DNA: TGTGCCAGCAACTACGCAGGGGTCGACGAGCAGTACTTC

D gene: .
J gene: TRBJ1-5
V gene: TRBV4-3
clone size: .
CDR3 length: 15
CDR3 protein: CASSQETFGNQPQHF
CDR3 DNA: TGCGCCAGCAGCCAAGAGACTTTTGGGAATCAGCCCCAGCATTTT

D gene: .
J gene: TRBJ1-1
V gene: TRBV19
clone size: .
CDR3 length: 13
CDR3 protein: CASSLRRNTEAFF
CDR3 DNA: TGTGCCAGTAGCCTCAGGCGAAACACTGAAGCTTTCTTT

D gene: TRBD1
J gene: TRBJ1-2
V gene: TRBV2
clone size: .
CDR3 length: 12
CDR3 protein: CATRDRDYGYTF
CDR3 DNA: TGTGCCACCCGGGACAGAGACTATGGCTACACCTTC

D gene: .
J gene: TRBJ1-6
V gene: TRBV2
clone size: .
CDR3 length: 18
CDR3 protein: CASSGPLTGDSYNSPLHF
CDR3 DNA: TGTGCCAGCAGTGGACCCCTGACAGGTGACTCCTATAATTCACCCCTCCACTTT

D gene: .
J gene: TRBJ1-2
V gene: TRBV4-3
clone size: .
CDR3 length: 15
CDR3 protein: CASSQDRDFNDGYTF
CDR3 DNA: TGCGCCAGCAGCCAAGATCGGGATTTTAATGATGGCTACACCTTC

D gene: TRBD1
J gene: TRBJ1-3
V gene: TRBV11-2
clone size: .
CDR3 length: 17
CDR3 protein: CASSLAAGQTTGNTIYF
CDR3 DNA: TGTGCCAGCAGCTTAGCCGCGGGACAGACCACAGGAAACACCATATATTTT

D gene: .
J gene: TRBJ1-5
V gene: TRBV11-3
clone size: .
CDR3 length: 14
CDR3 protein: CASSQGQPDQPQHF
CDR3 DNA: TGTGCCAGCAGCCAAGGACAGCCTGATCAGCCCCAGCATTTT

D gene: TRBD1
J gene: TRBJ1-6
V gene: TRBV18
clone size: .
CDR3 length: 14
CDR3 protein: CASSPDRGNSPLHF
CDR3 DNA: TGTGCCAGCTCCCCTGACAGGGGAAATTCACCCCTCCACTTT

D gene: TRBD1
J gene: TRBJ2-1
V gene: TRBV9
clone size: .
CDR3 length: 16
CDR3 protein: CASSAPGQGGYNEQFF
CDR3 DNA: TGTGCCAGCAGCGCGCCGGGACAGGGAGGATACAATGAGCAGTTCTTC

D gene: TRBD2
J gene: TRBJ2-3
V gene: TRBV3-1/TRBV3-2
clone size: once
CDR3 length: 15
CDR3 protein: CASSQTRGAADTKYF
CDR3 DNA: TGTGCCAGCAGCCAAACGCGGGGGGCGGCAGATACGAAGTATTTT

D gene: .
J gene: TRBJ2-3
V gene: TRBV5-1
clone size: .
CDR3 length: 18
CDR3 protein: CASSFDPTAMGGTDTQYF
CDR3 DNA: TGCGCCAGCAGCTTCGACCCGACAGCCATGGGCGGCACAGATACGCAGTATTTT

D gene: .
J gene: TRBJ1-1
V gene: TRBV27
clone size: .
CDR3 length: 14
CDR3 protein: CASSLDGGHTEAFF
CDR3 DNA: TGTGCCAGCAGTCTAGACGGGGGTCACACTGAAGCTTTCTTT

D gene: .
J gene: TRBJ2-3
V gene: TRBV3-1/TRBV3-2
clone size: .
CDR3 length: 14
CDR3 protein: CASSLSSRTDTQYF
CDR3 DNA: TGTGCCAGCAGCCTGTCTAGCAGAACAGATACGCAGTATTTT

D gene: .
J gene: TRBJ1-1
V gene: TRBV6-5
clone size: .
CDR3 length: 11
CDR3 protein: CASKEEVEAFF
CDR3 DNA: TGTGCCAGCAAGGAAGAGGTTGAAGCTTTCTTT

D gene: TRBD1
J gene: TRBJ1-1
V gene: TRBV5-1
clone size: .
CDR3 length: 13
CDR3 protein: CASSSTGATEAFF
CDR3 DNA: TGCGCCAGCAGCTCGACAGGGGCCACTGAAGCTTTCTTT

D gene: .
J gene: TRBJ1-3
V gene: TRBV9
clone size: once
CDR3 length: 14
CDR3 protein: CASSEGGAGNTIYF
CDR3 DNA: TGTGCCAGCAGCGAGGGGGGGGCTGGAAACACCATATATTTT

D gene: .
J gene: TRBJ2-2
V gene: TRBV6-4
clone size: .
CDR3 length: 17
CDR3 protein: CASSPGGGPANTGELFF
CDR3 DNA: TGTGCCAGCAGTCCGGGTGGCGGGCCCGCGAACACCGGGGAGCTGTTTTTT

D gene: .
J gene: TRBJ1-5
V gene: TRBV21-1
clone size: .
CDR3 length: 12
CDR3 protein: CASSSSHQPQHF
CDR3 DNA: TGTGCCAGCAGCTCCAGTCATCAGCCCCAGCATTTT

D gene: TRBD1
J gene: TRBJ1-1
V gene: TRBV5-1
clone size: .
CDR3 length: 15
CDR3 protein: CASSQGNRGNTEAFF
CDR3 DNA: TGCGCCAGCAGCCAAGGTAACAGGGGTAACACTGAAGCTTTCTTT

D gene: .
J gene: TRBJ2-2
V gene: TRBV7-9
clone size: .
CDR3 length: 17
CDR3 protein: CASSPWPRDLDTGELFF
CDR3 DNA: TGTGCCAGCAGCCCCTGGCCGAGGGATCTAGACACCGGGGAGCTGTTTTTT

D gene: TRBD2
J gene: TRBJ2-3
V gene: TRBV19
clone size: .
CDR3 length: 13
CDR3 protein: CASRGLGVDTQYF
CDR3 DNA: TGTGCCAGTAGGGGACTAGGGGTAGATACGCAGTATTTT

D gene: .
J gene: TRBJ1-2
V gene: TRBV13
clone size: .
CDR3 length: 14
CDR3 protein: CASSLPGSFWGYTF
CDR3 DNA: TGTGCCAGCAGCTTGCCAGGAAGTTTCTGGGGCTACACCTTC

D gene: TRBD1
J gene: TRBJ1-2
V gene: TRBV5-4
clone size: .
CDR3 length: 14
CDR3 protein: CASSGGQFNYGYTF
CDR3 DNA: TGTGCCAGCAGCGGGGGACAGTTTAACTATGGCTACACCTTC

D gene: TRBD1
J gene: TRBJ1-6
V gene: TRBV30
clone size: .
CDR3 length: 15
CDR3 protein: CAWNRGAPLWSPLHF
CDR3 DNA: TGTGCCTGGAACAGGGGGGCTCCGTTGTGGTCACCCCTCCACTTT

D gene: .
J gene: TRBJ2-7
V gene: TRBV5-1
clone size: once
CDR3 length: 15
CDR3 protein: CASSSQRAGPYEQYF
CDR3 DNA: TGCGCCAGCAGCTCCCAGCGAGCGGGCCCCTACGAGCAGTACTTC

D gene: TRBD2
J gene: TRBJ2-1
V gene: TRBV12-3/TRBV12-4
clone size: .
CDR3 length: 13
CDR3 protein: CASTGGGGTEQFF
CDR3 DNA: TGTGCCAGCACGGGAGGCGGGGGGACTGAGCAGTTCTTC

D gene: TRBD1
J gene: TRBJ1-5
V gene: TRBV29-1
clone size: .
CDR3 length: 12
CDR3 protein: CSVRTGDQPQHF
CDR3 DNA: TGCAGCGTCCGGACAGGAGATCAGCCCCAGCATTTT

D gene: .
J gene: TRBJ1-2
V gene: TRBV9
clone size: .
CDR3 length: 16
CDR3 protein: CASSVLGPGGDYGYTF
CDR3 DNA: TGTGCCAGCAGCGTATTAGGACCCGGGGGGGACTATGGCTACACCTTC

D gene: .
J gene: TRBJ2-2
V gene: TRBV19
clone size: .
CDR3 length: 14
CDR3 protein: CASSITRGTGELFF
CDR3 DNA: TGTGCTAGTAGTATCACCAGGGGTACCGGGGAGCTGTTTTTT

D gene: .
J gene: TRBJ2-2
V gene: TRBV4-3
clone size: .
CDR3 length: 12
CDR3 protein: CASSHGQGELFF
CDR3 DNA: TGCGCCAGCAGCCACGGACAGGGGGAGCTGTTTTTT

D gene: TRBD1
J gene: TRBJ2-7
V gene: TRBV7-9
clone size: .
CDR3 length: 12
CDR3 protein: CASSLDRGEQYF
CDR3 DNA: TGTGCCAGCAGTTTGGACAGGGGCGAGCAGTACTTC

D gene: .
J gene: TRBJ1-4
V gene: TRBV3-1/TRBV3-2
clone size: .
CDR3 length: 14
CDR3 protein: CASSPRTVDEKLFF
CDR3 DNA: TGTGCCAGCAGCCCTAGGACAGTCGATGAAAAACTGTTTTTT

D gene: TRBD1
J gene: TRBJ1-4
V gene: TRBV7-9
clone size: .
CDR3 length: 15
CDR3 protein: CASSSGGTGDEKLFF
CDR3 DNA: TGTGCCAGCAGCTCGGGGGGGACAGGGGATGAAAAACTGTTTTTT

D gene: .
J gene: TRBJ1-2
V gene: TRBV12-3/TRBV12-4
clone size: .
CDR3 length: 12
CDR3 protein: CASSFEARGYTF
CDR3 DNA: TGTGCCAGCAGTTTTGAAGCACGCGGCTACACCTTC

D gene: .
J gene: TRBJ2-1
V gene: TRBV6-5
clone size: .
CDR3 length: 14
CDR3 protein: CASSYSVQGYEQFF
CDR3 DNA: TGTGCCAGCAGTTACTCGGTACAGGGCTATGAGCAGTTCTTC

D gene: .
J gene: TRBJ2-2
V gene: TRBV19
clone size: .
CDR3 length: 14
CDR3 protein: CASSSRGNTGELFF
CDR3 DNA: TGTGCCAGTAGTTCCAGGGGGAACACCGGGGAGCTGTTTTTT

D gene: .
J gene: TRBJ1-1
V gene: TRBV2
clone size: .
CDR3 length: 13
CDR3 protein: CASSGVRATEAFF
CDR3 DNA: TGTGCCAGCAGTGGAGTCAGGGCCACTGAAGCTTTCTTT